This T cell receptor beta chain was retrieved from a study of vaccination effects on CD4 cells after COVID-19. On this clone: Its antigen is not identified.

Sequencing used immunoSEQ multiplex PCR; TCRdb keeps in-frame clones, though not all of them. The sample lists around 28,000 clones, 77% occurring once. CDR1 KGHSH and CDR2 LQKENI come from the germline V gene. The ends were cut back, 5 bases at V and 2 bases at J, with 8 bases in the middle. This CDR3 has 13 amino acids. Within the ViraFEST assay, antigen-specific CD4+ T cells underwent expansion with viral peptide pools prior to sequencing. CD4+ T cell isolation took place after 10 days of culture. SARS-CoV-2 infection was confirmed by PCR in the person between March and December 2020. The sequenced sample was CD4+ T cells from PBMCs cultured with HCoV-NL63 spike peptides, obtained before COVID-19 vaccination. This chain uses TRBV18 with TRBJ2-3; D is unclear. The sequence was obtained from a human donor who had a prior SARS-CoV-2 infection. The chain's CDR3 is CASSSLFTDTQYF. For the CDR3, the DNA is TGTGCCAGCTCATCCTTATTCACAGATACGCAGTATTTT.